The present T cell receptor beta chain was sequenced within a study of human T cells and chemical hapten exposure. The wider study: Weekly diphenylcyclopropenone doses were given to patients' scalps across the approximately 24-week study. Points from the study as a whole: Sensitization with DPC brought no change to TCRs above 1 in 1000 in frequency. Alopecia affecting every donor means their immune response may not match healthy people's.

Regarding time point: pre-sensitization, week 0. The treatment: therapeutic diphenylcyclopropenone sensitization with weekly scalp DPC. It was from unfractionated whole blood that total RNA was extracted. CDR1 and CDR2 from the germline V gene are SEHNR and FQNEAQ (reference sequence). V was shortened by 5 bases and J by 1 base, with 12 bases between the two germline ends. This CDR3 has 15 amino acids. This clonotype was seen many times. What it recognizes is unknown. One entry per CDR3 protein results from TCRdb running MiXCR on the RACE reads. The data contain 300,000 to 450,000 distinct CDR3 sequences, approximately 5% of them singletons.

Sequencing used whole blood, obtained in connection with sensitization to the hapten diphenylcyclopropenone (DPC). The origin of this receptor is a woman aged 45-59 years with alopecia areata. Some clones in this sample may be carry-over from other donors' samples. The J gene is TRBJ2-4, the V gene TRBV7-9; TRBD1 might be the D (6 bases). The CDR3 DNA follows: TGTGCCAGCAGCGGTCGGGACATGGCCAAAAACATTCAGTACTTC. It translates to CASSGRDMAKNIQYF.